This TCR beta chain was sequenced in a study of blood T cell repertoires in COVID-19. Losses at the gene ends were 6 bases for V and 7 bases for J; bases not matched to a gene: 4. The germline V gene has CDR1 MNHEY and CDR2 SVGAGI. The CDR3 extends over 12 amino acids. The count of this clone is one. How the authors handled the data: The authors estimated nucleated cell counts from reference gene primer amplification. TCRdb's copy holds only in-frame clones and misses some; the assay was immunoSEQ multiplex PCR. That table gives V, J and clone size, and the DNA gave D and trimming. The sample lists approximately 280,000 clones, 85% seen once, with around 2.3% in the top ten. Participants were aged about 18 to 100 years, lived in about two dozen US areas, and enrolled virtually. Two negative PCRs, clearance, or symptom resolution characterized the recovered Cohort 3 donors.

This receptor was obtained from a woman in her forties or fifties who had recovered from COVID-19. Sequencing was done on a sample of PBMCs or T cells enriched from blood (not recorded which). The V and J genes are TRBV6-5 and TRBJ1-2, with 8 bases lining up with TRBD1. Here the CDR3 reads CASRPTGAGYTF. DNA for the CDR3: TGTGCCAGCAGACCGACAGGGGCTGGCTACACCTTC.